This T cell receptor (beta chain) was observed in a study of T cell repertoires in cytomegalovirus infection (dated by TCRdb to the late 2010s). About the study as a whole: Alongside well-studied HLA-B-restricted epitopes, the peptide stimulations were aimed at recently identified HLA-C-restricted CMV epitopes, whose presentation resists viral immunomodulation. The HLA type of each donor mattered for the analysis, because public TCR beta signatures pointed to carriage of CMV infection along with the matching HLA type.

Paper-wide results and their limitations: In both this cohort and an independent cohort of several hundred donors, the cumulative frequency of public TCR beta family members distinguished carriers of CMV infection plus the relevant HLA type. The ex vivo response was dominated by HLA-C-restricted CMV-specific TCR beta clonotypes, which also provided the single most frequent clonotype in two of eight donors.

TCRdb names Illumina HiSeq 1500 as the instrument used. The public reads were reanalyzed by TCRdb: fastp trimming at Q25, MiXCR alignment, in-frame beta chains only. CDR3 protein duplicates are merged, each entry listing the most common genes and DNA. The table for this sample lists roughly 800,000 distinct CDR3 sequences; almost 30% of them were counted only once. About an eighth of the sample is in the top ten clones. V is pruned by 4 bases and J by 5 bases, leaving 10 bases of the junction without a gene match. From a lookup of the germline V gene, CDR1 and CDR2 are SGHRS and YFSETQ. The CDR3, cysteine through phenylalanine, is 16 amino acids long. CDR3 DNA only is kept here, 48 bases in frame from base 1. The treatment or condition label corresponds to: in vitro stimulation with specific CMV peptide epitopes to enrich CMV-specific T cells. About this clonotype itself: Its cognate antigen has yet to be identified. Base-call qualities are not available, and no considerably larger clone is one nucleotide away.

Material: cultured CD8+ T cells from PBMCs, obtained from culture after CMV antigen stimulation. Recombination connected TRBV5-1 to TRBJ1-5, with TRBD1 identical over 9 junction bases. This clonotype was obtained from a human donor in good health (CMV status not recorded). Some clones in this sample may be carry-over from other donors' samples. The CDR3 protein: CASSHRDRVGHQPQHF. The bases are TGCGCCAGCAGCCACCGGGACAGGGTTGGGCATCAGCCCCAGCATTTT.